This T cell receptor (beta chain) was retrieved from a study of T cell responses to AZD1222 COVID-19 vaccine. Whole-study context: Pooling of second doses given at about 4 or about 12 weeks was done. Study results and limitations: Epitopes outside B.1.351 and B.1.1.7 mutated regions reportedly drew nearly half of spike TCRs.

From germline, CDR1 is MNHEY and CDR2 SVGAGI. J was trimmed by 4 bases and V by 4 bases; bases with no gene match: 4. The length of the CDR3 is 14 residues. TCRdb keeps only in-frame clones here, not all; method: immunoSEQ multiplex PCR. The table lists tens of thousands of clones, 75% to 85% of them singletons, with roughly 20% in the top ten. Details on this clone: Antigen specificity is unknown.

The gene calls are TRBV6-5 and TRBJ1-1; 9 bases agree with TRBD1. The sequences come from peripheral blood, collected on day 0 of AZD1222 vaccination. The sequence was obtained from an adult in good health. The DNA for the CDR3 is TGTGCCAGCAGTTTACAACAGGGGGCCACTGAAGCTTTCTTT. Translation: CASSLQQGATEAFF.